This passage covers 32 T cell receptor beta chains from one sample sequenced in a study of T cell responses to AZD1222 COVID-19 vaccine. Assay: immunoSEQ multiplex PCR; the TCRdb copy retains only in-frame clones and omits some. The table includes some 190,000 clones, around 90% detected once. The sequencing here drew on peripheral blood, taken 28 days after the second AZD1222 dose. These TCRs come from an adult who received the AZD1222 COVID-19 vaccine.

V gene TRBV14 combines with J gene TRBJ2-7; D possibly uses TRBD1 or TRBD2 (5 bases each). There are 15 residues in the CDR3. Germline V gives CDR1 SGHDN, CDR2 FVKESK. V dropped 4 bases and J dropped 6 bases, with 19 bases sitting between them. The CDR3 region has the DNA TGTGCCAGCAGCCCATCATTGGCAGGGACGGTCGAGCAGTACTTC. It yields the protein CASSPSLAGTVEQYF.

This chain connects TRBV30 to TRBJ2-3; the D gene is possibly TRBD2 (6 bases). Germline V gene data show CDR1 as GTSNPN and CDR2 as SVGIG (reference sequence). The CDR3 runs to 13 residues. The CDR3 region has the DNA TGTGCGACAATAGCGGCTAGCACAGATACGCAGTATTTT. Encoded protein: CATIAASTDTQYF.

The V gene is TRBV5-1, the J gene TRBJ2-5; TRBD2 is a possible D gene (5 bases). CDR3 length: 14 residues. Trimming took off 0 bases at V and 4 bases at J, with 10 bases between the two ends. The germline V gene encodes CDR1 SGHRS and CDR2 YFSETQ. This CDR3 is CASSLAGNRETQYF. The CDR3 DNA reads TGCGCCAGCAGCTTGGCCGGGAACAGAGAGACCCAGTACTTC.

The rearrangement uses TRBV24-1 and TRBJ2-2; TRBD2 might be the D (6 bases). Germline assignment: CDR1 KGHDR and CDR2 SFDVKD. The CDR3 loop spans 13 amino acids. V lost 3 bases, J lost 5 bases, and 6 bases lay in between. Written as DNA, the CDR3 is TGTGCCACCAGTGATGGGGGGACCGGGGAGCTGTTTTTT. This sequence encodes CATSDGGTGELFF.

The chain links TRBV5-1 to TRBJ2-7, with TRBD1 matching 9 bases. In germline, CDR1 is SGHRS, CDR2 YFSETQ. The CDR3 has 15 amino acids. V lost 4 bases and J lost 2; bases outside the gene matches: 7. The CDR3 reads CASSLSGTGTYEQYF. In nucleotides, the CDR3 is TGCGCCAGCAGCCTGTCCGGGACAGGGACCTACGAGCAGTACTTC.

The chain combines TRBV28 with TRBJ1-1; D gene uncertain. Germline V gives CDR1 MDHEN, CDR2 SYDVKM. The V end was cut by 6 bases, the J end by 0 bases, with 14 bases between. The CDR3 runs 15 residues. The CDR3 DNA is TGTGCCAGCAGACCGAGACATTTAATGAACACTGAAGCTTTCTTT. Encoded protein: CASRPRHLMNTEAFF. The full variable domain, completed using reference TRBV28 and TRBJ1-1, is DVKVTQSSRYLVKRTGEKVFLECVQDMDHENMFWYRQDPGLGLRLIYFSYDVKMKEKGDIPEGYSVSREKKERFSLILESASTNQTSMYLCASRPRHLMNTEAFFGQGTRLTVV.

The gene calls are TRBV28 and TRBJ1-4; D gene unclear. This CDR3 comprises 13 residues. Germline loops: CDR1 MDHEN, CDR2 SYDVKM. Trimming removed 4 bases at V and 8 bases at J, with 11 bases between. CDR3 amino acids: CASSYPVGEKLFF. CDR3 in DNA: TGTGCCAGCAGTTACCCAGTTGGAGAAAAACTGTTTTTT.

The V call is TRBV9, the J call TRBJ1-5; D call uncertain. V gave up 4 bases and J gave up 4 bases, with 15 bases separating them. From germline, CDR1 is SGDLS and CDR2 YYNGEE. The CDR3 totals 15 residues. The chain's CDR3 is CASSPNPEGNQPQHF. Written as DNA, the CDR3 is TGTGCCAGCAGCCCAAACCCCGAAGGGAATCAGCCCCAGCATTTT.

This rearrangement joins TRBV18 to TRBJ2-7; TRBD1 matches 8 bases. The length of the CDR3 is 14 residues. V was clipped by 1 base and J by 7 bases; unmatched bases: 6. The germline V gene encodes CDR1 KGHSH and CDR2 LQKENI. CDR3 nucleotide sequence: TGTGCCAGCTCACCACTTCAGGGGGCAAAGGAGCAGTACTTC. This sequence encodes CASSPLQGAKEQYF.

This clone has just a few counts. The rearrangement uses TRBV21-1 and TRBJ2-5; TRBD2 is the table's D call and was not checked against the DNA. TRBV21-1 is a recognized pseudogene. The CDR3 is 19 residues long. Here the CDR3 DNA reads TGTGCCAGCAGCAAACCCGGGCAAAATAGCGGGAGAATAAGAGAGACCCAGTACTTC. This sequence encodes CASSKPGQNSGRIRETQYF.

V and J are TRBV7-9 and TRBJ2-2, with unresolved D. The V end lost 1 base, the J end lost 7 bases, and 7 bases lay between the germline ends. Germline V gene lookup returns CDR1 SEHNR and CDR2 FQNEAQ (reference sequence). CDR3 length: 13 residues. The CDR3 DNA is TGTGCCAGCAGCTTAGTAGGCGTCGGGGAGCTGTTTTTT. Translating it yields CASSLVGVGELFF.

This clone came up a few times. The chain combines TRBV27 with TRBJ2-7; 12 bases agree with TRBD1. CDR1 is MNHEY and CDR2 is SMNVEV in the germline V gene (reference sequence). This CDR3 spans 16 amino acids. The ends lost 6 bases at V and 5 bases at J; junction bases unmatched: 11. Here the CDR3 DNA reads TGTGCCAGCAGCCACTTACCGGGACAGGGGGCAAACGAGCAGTACTTC. Amino acids: CASSHLPGQGANEQYF.

This chain uses TRBV5-1 with TRBJ1-6, with D unclear. The germline V gene has CDR1 SGHRS and CDR2 YFSETQ. Trimming cost V 0 bases and J 3 bases, with 1 base left between them. The CDR3 totals 13 residues. CDR3 sequence reads: CASSLDYNSPLHF. CDR3 DNA sequence: TGCGCCAGCAGCTTGGACTATAATTCACCCCTCCACTTT.

The chain employs TRBV6-5 and TRBJ2-5; 9 bases align to TRBD2. V gave up 4 bases and J gave up 3 bases; unmatched junction bases: 6. This CDR3 is 15 amino acids long. Looked up from germline, CDR1 is MNHEY and CDR2 is SVGAGI. This chain's CDR3 is CASSSVTSGKETQYF. DNA for the CDR3: TGTGCCAGCAGTTCCGTGACTAGCGGCAAAGAGACCCAGTACTTC.

This clone showed up just once. The chain employs TRBV9 and TRBJ2-2; weak D call: TRBD2 (5 bases). The germline CDR1 and CDR2 sequences are SGDLS and YYNGEE. The V end was cut by 4 bases, the J end by 4 bases, with 17 bases between. The CDR3 contains 16 residues. The CDR3 is CASSPPGSTLTGELFF. As DNA, the CDR3 is TGTGCCAGCAGCCCCCCGGGGTCAACACTCACCGGGGAGCTGTTTTTT.

This rearrangement joins TRBV11-3 to TRBJ2-1; 11 bases map to TRBD1. V was clipped by 4 bases and J by 7 bases; unmatched bases: 9. The germline V gene has CDR1 SGHNT and CDR2 YENEEA. This CDR3 is 16 amino acids long. The CDR3 region is CASSSSWDRGNNEQFF. CDR3 bases: TGTGCCAGCAGCTCGAGCTGGGACAGGGGGAATAATGAGCAGTTCTTC.

This sequence joins TRBV14 and TRBJ2-5; the D is unclear. The germline V and J ends were trimmed by 2 bases and 2 bases, with 6 bases remaining between them. The germline V gene has CDR1 SGHDN and CDR2 FVKESK. The CDR3 extends over 13 amino acids. The CDR3 reads CASSQQMQETQYF. The CDR3 nucleotides read TGTGCCAGCAGCCAACAGATGCAAGAGACCCAGTACTTC.

The rearrangement links TRBV2 to TRBJ2-1, with D perhaps matching TRBD1 (5 bases). Germline V gene sequence: CDR1 SNHLY, CDR2 FYNNEI. CDR3 length equals 15 residues. V lost 5 bases and J lost 6, with 17 bases in between. The CDR3 DNA follows: TGTGCCAGCAGTCCAGGGCCGGGCCGAGGCAATGAGCAGTTCTTC. It yields the protein CASSPGPGRGNEQFF.

CDR3 coding DNA: TGTGCCAGCGTGACAGGGGACATCTACTATGGCTACACCTTC. Translating gives CASVTGDIYYGYTF. The rearrangement links TRBV28 to TRBJ1-2; TRBD1 aligns across 8 bases. This CDR3 is 14 amino acids long. Trimming took 8 bases from V and 3 from J; bases not matched to a gene: 8. Germline lookup yields CDR1 MDHEN and CDR2 SYDVKM.

The rearrangement links TRBV7-9 to TRBJ2-6, with D perhaps matching TRBD1 (6 bases). Germline V gene sequence: CDR1 SEHNR, CDR2 FQNEAQ (reference sequence). There are 15 residues in the CDR3. V shed 3 bases and J shed 4 bases, with 10 bases lying between them. This CDR3 reads CASSFDRSGANVLTF. In DNA, the CDR3 is TGTGCCAGCAGCTTTGACAGGTCCGGGGCCAACGTCCTGACTTTC.

The V and J genes are TRBV7-9 and TRBJ2-5; TRBD2 matches 7 bases. The CDR3 length is 14 residues. Looked up from germline, CDR1 is SEHNR and CDR2 is FQNEAQ (reference sequence). After removal of 5 bases from V and 5 bases from J, the junction contained 8 bases not matched to a gene. The CDR3 nucleotides are TGTGCCAGCAGCCCCGTAGAGGGAGGGGAGACCCAGTACTTC. Translated, it gives CASSPVEGGETQYF.

The chain has TRBV7-2 and TRBJ2-7; 13 bases match TRBD2. From germline, CDR1 is SGHTA and CDR2 FQGNSA. This CDR3 spans 14 amino acids. Trimming removed 10 bases from V and 7 bases from J; junction bases left unmatched: 10. The chain's CDR3 is CATSALAGGLEQYF. In DNA, the CDR3 is TGTGCCACCTCTGCACTAGCGGGGGGGCTAGAGCAGTACTTC.

This chain links TRBV25-1 with TRBJ1-2, with TRBD1 matching 7 bases. The V gene end was trimmed by 4 bases and the J gene end by 7 bases; junction bases not matched to a gene: 6. Germline V gives CDR1 MGHDK, CDR2 SYGVNS. CDR3 length: 13 residues. CDR3 sequence (DNA): TGTGCCAGCAGTGGTACAGGGGCTGCTGGCTACACCTTC. Its translation is CASSGTGAAGYTF.

This chain links TRBV10-3 with TRBJ1-5, with 9 bases lining up with TRBD1. From germline, CDR1 is ENHRY and CDR2 SYGVKD. The CDR3 runs 19 residues. V was pared by 4 bases and J by 6 bases, with 19 bases of the junction left unmatched. CDR3 protein: CAISGGGTGNFGKGQPQHF. As DNA, the CDR3 is TGTGCCATCAGTGGAGGGGGGACAGGGAATTTTGGGAAGGGTCAGCCCCAGCATTTT.

This chain links TRBV30 with TRBJ2-5; either TRBD1 or TRBD2 may supply D (5 bases each). This CDR3 is built from 13 residues. Between the trimmed V and J ends, which lost 5 bases and 4 bases, there was a span of 14 bases. Germline V gene data show CDR1 as GTSNPN and CDR2 as SVGIG (reference sequence). CDR3 DNA sequence: TGTGCCTGGGGGGACGGGGTGCGAGAGACCCAGTACTTC. Its translation: CAWGDGVRETQYF.

The rearrangement uses TRBV7-2 and TRBJ1-4; 11 positions match TRBD1. The CDR3 runs to 14 residues. The ends lost 10 bases at V and 6 bases at J; junction bases unmatched: 7. Germline V lookup: CDR1 SGHTA, CDR2 FQGNSA. Here the CDR3 DNA reads TGTGCCACCGCACCGGGACAGGGGGATGAAAAACTGTTTTTT. As protein: CATAPGQGDEKLFF. Supplemented by reference TRBV7-2 and TRBJ1-4, the full variable domain reads GAGVSQSPSNKVTEKGKDVELRCDPISGHTALYWYRQSLGQGLEFLIYFQGNSAPDKSGLPSDRFSAERTGGSVSTLTIQRTQQEDSAVYLCATAPGQGDEKLFFGSGTQLSVL.

The gene calls are TRBV29-1 and TRBJ2-7, with a possible D match to TRBD2 (6 bases). The CDR3 consists of 11 residues. V was clipped by 4 bases and J by 6 bases, with 10 bases between them. Germline V CDR1 and CDR2: SQVTM, ANQGSEA. This CDR3 reads CSVGGRIEQYF. The CDR3 DNA sequence: TGCAGCGTTGGGGGGAGGATCGAGCAGTACTTC.

This clone has only a few counts. This chain connects TRBV4-2 to TRBJ2-1, with 9 nucleotides matching TRBD2. Looked up from germline, CDR1 is LGHNA and CDR2 is YNFKEQ. J lost 10 bases, V lost 0 bases, and 10 bases had no gene match. The CDR3 spans 16 residues. The CDR3 region has the DNA TGTGCCAGCAGCCAAGATCTCCTAGCGGGGCTTCGAGAGCAGTTCTTC. As protein: CASSQDLLAGLREQFF.

This sequence joins TRBV18 and TRBJ1-1; 7 nucleotides match TRBD1. CDR1 and CDR2 (germline): KGHSH, LQKENI. V lost 7 bases, J lost 4 bases, and 9 bases stayed unmatched. The CDR3 is 14 residues long. As DNA, the CDR3 is TGTGCCAGCTTTACGAACAGGGGTGGCACTGAAGCTTTCTTT. Its translation: CASFTNRGGTEAFF.

The gene calls are TRBV20-1 and TRBJ2-7; D uncertain. The CDR3 is made up of 11 amino acids. Trimming removed 3 bases at V and 3 bases at J, with 6 bases between. CDR1 DFQATT and CDR2 SNEGSKA come from the germline V gene (reference sequence). In DNA, the CDR3 is TGCAGTGCTAGGGTCAGCTACGAGCAGTACTTC. Amino acids: CSARVSYEQYF.

The J gene is TRBJ2-1, the V gene TRBV11-2; 11 nucleotides align to TRBD2. Germline CDR1 SGHAT, CDR2 FQNNGV. This CDR3 has 14 residues. The trim removed 5 bases at V and 9 bases at J, leaving 6 bases unmatched. CDR3 sequence: CASSPTSGTSEQFF. The CDR3 DNA is TGTGCCAGCAGCCCGACTAGCGGGACAAGTGAGCAGTTCTTC.

V usage is TRBV7-3 and J usage is TRBJ2-1; 9 bases line up with TRBD2. This CDR3 region has 14 residues. The V and J ends lost 6 bases and 7 bases, in that order; junction bases with no gene match: 7. Germline CDR1 reads SGHTA; CDR2 reads FQGTGA. Here the CDR3 DNA reads TGTGCCAGCAGTTACGGACTAGCGCCGAATGAGCAGTTCTTC. This codes for CASSYGLAPNEQFF.